Here is one T cell receptor (beta chain) with its context. The method was immunoSEQ multiplex PCR; TCRdb's version includes in-frame clones alone and lacks a portion of them. This table holds under 250,000 clones, 90% to 95% found once. These data are taken from a study of blood T cell repertoires in COVID-19. V lost 4 bases and J lost 5; bases outside the gene matches: 8. The CDR3 spans 14 residues. Germline lookup yields CDR1 SGHNT and CDR2 YYREEE (reference sequence). The rearrangement uses TRBV5-4 and TRBJ2-5; 7 bases align to TRBD2. Material: peripheral blood. This TCR was sampled from a man aged 25-40 years with acute or convalescent COVID-19. The CDR3 sequence: CASSPPEGGETQYF. CDR3 DNA sequence: TGTGCCAGCAGCCCCCCGGAGGGAGGGGAGACCCAGTACTTC.